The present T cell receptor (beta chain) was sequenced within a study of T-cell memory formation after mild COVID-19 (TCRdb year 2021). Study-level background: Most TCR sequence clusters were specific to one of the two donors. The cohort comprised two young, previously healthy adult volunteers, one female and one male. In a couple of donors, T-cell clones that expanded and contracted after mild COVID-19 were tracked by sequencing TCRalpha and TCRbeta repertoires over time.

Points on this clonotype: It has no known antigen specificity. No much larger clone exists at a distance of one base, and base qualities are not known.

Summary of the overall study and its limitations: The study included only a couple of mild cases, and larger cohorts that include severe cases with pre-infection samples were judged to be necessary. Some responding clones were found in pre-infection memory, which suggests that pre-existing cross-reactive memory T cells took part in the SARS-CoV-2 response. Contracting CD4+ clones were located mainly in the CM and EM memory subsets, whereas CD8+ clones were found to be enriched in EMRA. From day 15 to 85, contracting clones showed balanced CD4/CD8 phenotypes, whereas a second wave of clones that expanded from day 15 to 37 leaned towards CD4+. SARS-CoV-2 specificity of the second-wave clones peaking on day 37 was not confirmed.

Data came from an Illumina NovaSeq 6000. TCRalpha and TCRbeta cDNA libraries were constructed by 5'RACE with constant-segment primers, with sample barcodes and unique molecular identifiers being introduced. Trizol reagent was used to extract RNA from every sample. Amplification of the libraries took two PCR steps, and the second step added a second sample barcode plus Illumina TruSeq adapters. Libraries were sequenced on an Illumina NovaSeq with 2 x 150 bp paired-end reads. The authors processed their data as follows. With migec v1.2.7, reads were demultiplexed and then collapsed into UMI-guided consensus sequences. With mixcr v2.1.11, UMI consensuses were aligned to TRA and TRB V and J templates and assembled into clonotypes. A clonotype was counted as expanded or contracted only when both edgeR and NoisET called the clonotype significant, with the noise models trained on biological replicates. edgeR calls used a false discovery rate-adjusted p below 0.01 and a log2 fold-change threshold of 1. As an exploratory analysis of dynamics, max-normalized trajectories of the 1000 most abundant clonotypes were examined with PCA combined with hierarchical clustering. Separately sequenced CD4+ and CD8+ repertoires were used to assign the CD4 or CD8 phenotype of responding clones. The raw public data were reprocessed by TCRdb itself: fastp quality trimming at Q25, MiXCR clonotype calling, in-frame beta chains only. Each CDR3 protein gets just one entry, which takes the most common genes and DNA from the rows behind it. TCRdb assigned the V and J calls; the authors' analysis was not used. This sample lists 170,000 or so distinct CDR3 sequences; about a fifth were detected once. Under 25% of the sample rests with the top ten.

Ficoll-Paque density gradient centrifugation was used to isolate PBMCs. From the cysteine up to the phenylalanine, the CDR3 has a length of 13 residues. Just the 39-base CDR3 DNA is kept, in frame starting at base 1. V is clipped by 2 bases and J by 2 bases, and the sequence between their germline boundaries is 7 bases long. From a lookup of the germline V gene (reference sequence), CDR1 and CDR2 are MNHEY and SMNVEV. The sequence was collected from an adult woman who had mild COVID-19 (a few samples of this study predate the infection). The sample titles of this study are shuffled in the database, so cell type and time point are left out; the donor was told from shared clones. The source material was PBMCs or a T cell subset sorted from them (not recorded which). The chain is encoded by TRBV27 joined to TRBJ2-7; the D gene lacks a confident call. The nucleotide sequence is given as TGTGCCAGCAGTTTAACAGCCACCTACGAGCAGTACTTC. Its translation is CASSLTATYEQYF.